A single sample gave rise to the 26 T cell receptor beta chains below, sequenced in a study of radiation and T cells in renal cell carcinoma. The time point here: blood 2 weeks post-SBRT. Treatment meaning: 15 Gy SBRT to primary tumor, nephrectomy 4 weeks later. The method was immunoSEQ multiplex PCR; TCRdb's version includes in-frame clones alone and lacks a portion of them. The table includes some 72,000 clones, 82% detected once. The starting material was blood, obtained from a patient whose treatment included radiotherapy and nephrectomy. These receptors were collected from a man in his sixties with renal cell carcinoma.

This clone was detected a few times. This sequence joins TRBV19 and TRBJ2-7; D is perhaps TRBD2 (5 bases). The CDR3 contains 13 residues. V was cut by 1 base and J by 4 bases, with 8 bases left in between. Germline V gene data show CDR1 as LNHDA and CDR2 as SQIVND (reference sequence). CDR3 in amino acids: CASSIGTEYEQYF. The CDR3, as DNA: TGTGCCAGTAGTATAGGGACTGAGTACGAGCAGTACTTC. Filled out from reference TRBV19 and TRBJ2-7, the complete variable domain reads DGGITQSPKYLFRKEGQNVTLSCEQNLNHDAMYWYRQDPGQGLRLIYYSQIVNDFQKGDIAEGYSVSREKKESFPLTVTSAQKNPTAFYLCASSIGTEYEQYFGPGTRLTVT.

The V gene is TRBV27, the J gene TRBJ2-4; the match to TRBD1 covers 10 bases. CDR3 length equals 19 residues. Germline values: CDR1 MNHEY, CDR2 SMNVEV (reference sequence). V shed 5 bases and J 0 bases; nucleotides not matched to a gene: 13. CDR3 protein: CASSHIGTGALLAKNIQYF. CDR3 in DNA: TGTGCCAGCAGTCATATCGGGACAGGGGCCCTTCTAGCCAAAAACATTCAGTACTTC.

The CDR3 region is CAWSVVARYEQYF. In nucleotides, the CDR3 is TGTGCCTGGAGTGTGGTCGCCCGCTACGAGCAGTACTTC. The chain joins TRBV30 to TRBJ2-7, with unresolved D. V was pared by 0 bases and J by 3 bases, with 9 bases between. Germline CDR1 is GTSNPN and CDR2 is SVGIG (reference sequence). The CDR3 runs to 13 residues. Looking up the rest from reference TRBV30 and TRBJ2-7 gives the full variable domain: SQTIHQWPATLVQPVGSPLSLECTVEGTSNPNLYWYRQAAGRGLQLLFYSVGIGQISSEVPQNLSASRPQDRQFILSSKKLLLSDSGFYLCAWSVVARYEQYFGPGTRLTVT.

CDR3 bases: TGTGCCAGCAGCTTTTCCGGGTTTGGCACAGATACGCAGTATTTT. Protein sequence: CASSFSGFGTDTQYF. The rearrangement links TRBV7-9 to TRBJ2-3; D gene uncertain. Germline V gene lookup returns CDR1 SEHNR and CDR2 FQNEAQ (reference sequence). The CDR3 runs to 15 residues. The V gene lost 3 bases and the J gene lost 1 base, with 11 bases spanning the gap.

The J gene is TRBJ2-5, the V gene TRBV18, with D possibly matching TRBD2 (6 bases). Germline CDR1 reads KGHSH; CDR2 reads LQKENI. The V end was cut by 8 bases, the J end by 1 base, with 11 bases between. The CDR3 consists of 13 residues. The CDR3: CASNLGGQETQYF. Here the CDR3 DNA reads TGTGCCAGCAATCTCGGGGGCCAAGAGACCCAGTACTTC.

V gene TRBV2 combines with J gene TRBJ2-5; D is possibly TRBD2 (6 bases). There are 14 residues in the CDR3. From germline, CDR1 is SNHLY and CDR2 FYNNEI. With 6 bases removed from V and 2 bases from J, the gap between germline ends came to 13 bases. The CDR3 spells CASSEIGGQETQYF. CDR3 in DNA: TGTGCCAGCAGCGAAATTGGGGGGCAAGAGACCCAGTACTTC.

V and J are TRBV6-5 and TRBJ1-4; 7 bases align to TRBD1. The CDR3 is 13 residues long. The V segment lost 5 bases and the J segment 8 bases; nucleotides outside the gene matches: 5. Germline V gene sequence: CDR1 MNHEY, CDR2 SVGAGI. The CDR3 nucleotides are TGTGCCAGCAGTCTCCTGGACAGGGAAAAACTGTTTTTT. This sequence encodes CASSLLDREKLFF.

The chain's CDR3 is CASSVAGGLAGDEQFF. In DNA form, the CDR3 reads TGTGCCAGCAGCGTAGCTGGGGGACTAGCGGGAGATGAGCAGTTCTTC. This chain connects TRBV9 to TRBJ2-1, with 14 nucleotides matching TRBD2. After removal of 0 bases from V and 8 bases from J, the junction contained 4 bases not matched to a gene. Germline V gene data show CDR1 as SGDLS and CDR2 as YYNGEE. The CDR3 covers 16 residues.

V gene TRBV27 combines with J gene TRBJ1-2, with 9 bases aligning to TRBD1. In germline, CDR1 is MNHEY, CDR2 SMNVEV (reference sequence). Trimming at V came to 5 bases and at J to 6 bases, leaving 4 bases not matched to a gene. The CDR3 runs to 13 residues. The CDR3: CASSSRDRDGYTF. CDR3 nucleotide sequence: TGTGCCAGCAGTAGCCGGGACAGGGATGGCTACACCTTC.

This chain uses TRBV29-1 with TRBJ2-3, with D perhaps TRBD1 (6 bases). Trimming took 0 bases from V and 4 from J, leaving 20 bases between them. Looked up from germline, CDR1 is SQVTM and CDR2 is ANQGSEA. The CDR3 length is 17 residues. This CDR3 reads CSVEELLRGIFADTQYF. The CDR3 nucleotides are TGCAGCGTTGAAGAGCTCCTCAGGGGTATTTTCGCAGATACGCAGTATTTT.

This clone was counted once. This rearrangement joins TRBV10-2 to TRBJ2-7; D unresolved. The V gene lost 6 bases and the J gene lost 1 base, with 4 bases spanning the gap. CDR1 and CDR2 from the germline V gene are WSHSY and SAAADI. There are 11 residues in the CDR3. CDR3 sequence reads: CASRQSYEQYF. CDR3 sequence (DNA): TGCGCCAGCAGGCAATCCTACGAGCAGTACTTC.

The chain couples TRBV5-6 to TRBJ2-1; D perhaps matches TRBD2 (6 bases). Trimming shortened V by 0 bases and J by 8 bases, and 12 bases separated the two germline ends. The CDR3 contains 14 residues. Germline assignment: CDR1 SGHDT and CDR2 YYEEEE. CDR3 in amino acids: CASSLDYGSDEQFF. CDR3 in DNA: TGTGCCAGCAGCTTGGACTACGGGAGTGATGAGCAGTTCTTC.

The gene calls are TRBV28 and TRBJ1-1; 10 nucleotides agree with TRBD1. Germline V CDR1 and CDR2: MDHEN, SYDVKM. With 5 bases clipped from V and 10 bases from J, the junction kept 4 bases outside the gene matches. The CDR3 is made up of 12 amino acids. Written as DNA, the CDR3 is TGTGCCAGCAGTCCTCGACAGGGGGCAGCTTTCTTT. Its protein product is CASSPRQGAAFF.

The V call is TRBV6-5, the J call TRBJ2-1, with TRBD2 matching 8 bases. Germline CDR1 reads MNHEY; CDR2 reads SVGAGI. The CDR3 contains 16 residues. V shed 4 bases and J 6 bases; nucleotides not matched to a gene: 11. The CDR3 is CASSSAGLEGLNEQFF. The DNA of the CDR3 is TGTGCCAGCAGTTCCGCGGGACTAGAGGGGCTCAATGAGCAGTTCTTC.

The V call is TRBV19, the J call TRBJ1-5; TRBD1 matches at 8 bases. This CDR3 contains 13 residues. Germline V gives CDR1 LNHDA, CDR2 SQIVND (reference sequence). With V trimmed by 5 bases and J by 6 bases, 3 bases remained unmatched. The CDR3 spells CASSGQGFQPQHF. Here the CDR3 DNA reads TGTGCCAGTAGTGGACAGGGATTTCAGCCCCAGCATTTT.

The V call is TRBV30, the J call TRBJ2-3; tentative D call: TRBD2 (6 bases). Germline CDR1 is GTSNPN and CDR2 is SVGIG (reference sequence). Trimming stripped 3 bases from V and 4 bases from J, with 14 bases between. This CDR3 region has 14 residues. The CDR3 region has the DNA TGTGCCTGGAGGAAGAGGAGGGAAGCAGATACGCAGTATTTT. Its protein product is CAWRKRREADTQYF.

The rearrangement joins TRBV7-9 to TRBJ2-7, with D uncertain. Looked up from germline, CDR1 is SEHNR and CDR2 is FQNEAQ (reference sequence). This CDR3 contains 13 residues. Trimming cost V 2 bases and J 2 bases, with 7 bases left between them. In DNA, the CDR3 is TGTGCCAGCAGCTTACCAGAGACCTACGAGCAGTACTTC. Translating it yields CASSLPETYEQYF. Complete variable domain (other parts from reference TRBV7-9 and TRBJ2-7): DTGVSQNPRHKITKRGQNVTFRCDPISEHNRLYWYRQTLGQGPEFLTYFQNEAQLEKSRLLSDRFSAERPKGSFSTLEIQRTEQGDSAMYLCASSLPETYEQYFGPGTRLTVT.

CDR3 sequence reads: CASSPGVKSSYNEQFF. Here the CDR3 DNA reads TGTGCCAGCTCACCCGGCGTTAAGAGCTCCTACAATGAGCAGTTCTTC. The V and J genes are TRBV18 and TRBJ2-1, with D unresolved. The CDR3 totals 16 residues. The V end was cut by 3 bases, the J end by 0 bases, with 12 bases between. The germline V gene has CDR1 KGHSH and CDR2 LQKENI.

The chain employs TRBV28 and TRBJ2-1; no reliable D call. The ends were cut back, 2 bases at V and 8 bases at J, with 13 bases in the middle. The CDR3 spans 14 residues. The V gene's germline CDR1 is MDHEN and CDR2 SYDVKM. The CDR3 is CASSLRAVRDEQFF. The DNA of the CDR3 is TGTGCCAGCAGTTTAAGGGCGGTTCGGGATGAGCAGTTCTTC.

As DNA, the CDR3 is TGTGCCAGCAGTCTTTCTCGACAGTCCACTGAAGCTTTCTTT. It translates to CASSLSRQSTEAFF. V usage is TRBV28 and J usage is TRBJ1-1; D possibly corresponds to TRBD1 (5 bases). Germline loops: CDR1 MDHEN, CDR2 SYDVKM. The V end lost 5 bases, the J end lost 4 bases, and 14 bases lay between the germline ends. This CDR3 contains 14 residues.

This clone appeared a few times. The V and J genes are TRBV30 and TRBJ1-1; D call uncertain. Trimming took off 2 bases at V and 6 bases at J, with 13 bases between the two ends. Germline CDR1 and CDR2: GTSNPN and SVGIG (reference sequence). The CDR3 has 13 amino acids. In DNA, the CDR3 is TGTGCCTGGAGTTTGACGCCCTACGCTGAAGCTTTCTTT. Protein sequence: CAWSLTPYAEAFF.

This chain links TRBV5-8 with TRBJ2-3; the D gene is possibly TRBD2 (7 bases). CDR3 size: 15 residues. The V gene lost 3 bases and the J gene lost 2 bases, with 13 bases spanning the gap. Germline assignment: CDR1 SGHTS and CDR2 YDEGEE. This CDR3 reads CASSYRGANTDTQYF. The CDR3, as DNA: TGTGCCAGCAGCTACCGGGGGGCGAACACAGATACGCAGTATTTT.

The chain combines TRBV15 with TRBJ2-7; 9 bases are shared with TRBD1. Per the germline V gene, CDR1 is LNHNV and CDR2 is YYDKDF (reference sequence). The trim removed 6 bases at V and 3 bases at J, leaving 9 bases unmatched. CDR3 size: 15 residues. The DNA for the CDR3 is TGTGCCACCAGTCACATTGGGACAGGGAACTACGAGCAGTACTTC. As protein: CATSHIGTGNYEQYF.

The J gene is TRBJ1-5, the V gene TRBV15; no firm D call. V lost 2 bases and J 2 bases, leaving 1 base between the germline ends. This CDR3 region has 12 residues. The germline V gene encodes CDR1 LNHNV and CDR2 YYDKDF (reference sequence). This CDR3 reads CATSRRNQPQHF. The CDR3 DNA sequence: TGTGCCACCAGCAGACGCAATCAGCCCCAGCATTTT.

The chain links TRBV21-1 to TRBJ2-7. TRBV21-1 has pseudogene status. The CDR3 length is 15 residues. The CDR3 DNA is TGTGCCAGCAGCAAAGGGAAGGGCGGCACCTACGAGCAGTACTTC. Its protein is CASSKGKGGTYEQYF.

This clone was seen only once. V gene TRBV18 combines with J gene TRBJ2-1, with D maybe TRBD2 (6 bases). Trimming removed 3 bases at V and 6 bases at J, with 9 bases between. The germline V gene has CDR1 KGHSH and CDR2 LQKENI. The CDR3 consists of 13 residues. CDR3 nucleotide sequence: TGTGCCAGCTCACCTCGGGAGCGCAATGAGCAGTTCTTC. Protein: CASSPRERNEQFF.